This TCR beta chain is drawn from a study of tumor-infiltrating lymphocytes in primary liver carcinoma. Alongside blood RNA obtained from unsorted whole blood, germline DNA was also extracted. Donors were untreated and chronically infected with HBV. The CDR3 consists of 13 residues. The V gene lost 4 bases and the J gene lost 5 bases, with 9 bases spanning the gap. Germline V CDR1 and CDR2: SGHRS, YFSETQ. The template, around 520 ng total RNA, yielded TCR beta cDNA made with a constant-region primer. Slightly modified ARM-PCR, run as three nested multiplex PCR rounds, produced the TCR beta libraries. With TRBV1-TRBV30 forward primers and a C-beta reverse primer, the first two PCR rounds were run for around 10 cycles each. A single record per CDR3 protein comes from TCRdb applying MiXCR to the multiplex PCR reads. The sample carries about 310,000 distinct CDR3 sequences, about 60% recorded once.

The receptor was derived from a man in his forties or fifties with primary liver carcinoma and hepatitis B virus infection. The material sequenced was peripheral blood. V is TRBV5-1 and J is TRBJ2-2; D tentatively fits TRBD1 or TRBD2 (5 bases each). In nucleotides, the CDR3 is TGCGCCAGCAGCAGGGACGAGACCGGGGAGCTGTTTTTT. Its translation is CASSRDETGELFF.